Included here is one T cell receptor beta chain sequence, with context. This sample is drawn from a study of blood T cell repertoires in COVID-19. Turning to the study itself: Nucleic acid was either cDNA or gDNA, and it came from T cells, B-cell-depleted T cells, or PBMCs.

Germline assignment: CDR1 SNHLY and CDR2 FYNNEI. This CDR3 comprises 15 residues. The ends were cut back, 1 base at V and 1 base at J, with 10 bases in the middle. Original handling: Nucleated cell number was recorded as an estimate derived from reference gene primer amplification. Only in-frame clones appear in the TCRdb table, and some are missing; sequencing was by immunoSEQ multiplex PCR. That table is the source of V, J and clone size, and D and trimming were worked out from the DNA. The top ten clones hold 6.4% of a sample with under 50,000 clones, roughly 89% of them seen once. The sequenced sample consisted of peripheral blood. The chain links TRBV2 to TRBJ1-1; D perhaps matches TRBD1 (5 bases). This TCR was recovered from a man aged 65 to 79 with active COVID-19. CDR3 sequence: CASSEEAGRNTEAFF. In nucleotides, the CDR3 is TGTGCCAGCAGTGAAGAGGCAGGGCGGAACACTGAAGCTTTCTTT.